This T cell receptor beta chain originates from a study of identifying expanded T cells in peripheral blood. Trimming removed 7 bases at V and 7 bases at J, with 10 bases between. The CDR3 totals 10 residues. Germline CDR1 is DFQATT and CDR2 is SNEGSKA (reference sequence). General observations from the study: Differentially abundant clones: about 1.3 between replicates, about 17 at about 13 days, roughly 18 at four. Clone count variance between roughly 2-week samples rose with total template count.

No infections or other immune events were documented during collection. Comments on this clone: Its antigen is not known.

Sequencing was performed with immunoSEQ multiplex PCR; in TCRdb, only in-frame clones are kept and a portion is missing. The table records over 100,000 clones, roughly nine tenths of them present only once. The origin of this receptor is a person aged 18 to 70 in good health. Material for sequencing was blood. The J gene is TRBJ2-5, the V gene TRBV20-1; unclear D gene. The CDR3: CSEWEGTQYF. The DNA of the CDR3 is TGCAGTGAGTGGGAAGGGACCCAGTACTTC.